A single sample is the source of the 11 T cell receptor beta chains below, sequenced in a study of T cell responses to AZD1222 COVID-19 vaccine. Sequencing used immunoSEQ multiplex PCR; TCRdb keeps in-frame clones, though not all of them. Altogether 150,000 to 200,000 clones are present, 80% to 95% being singletons, with the ten largest covering approximately 1.4%. The sequencing here drew on peripheral blood, taken on day 0 of AZD1222 vaccination. The receptors derive from an adult in good health.

This rearrangement joins TRBV19 to TRBJ2-3; D remains ambiguous. This CDR3 is built from 15 residues. The V gene lost 8 bases and the J gene lost 4 bases, with 19 bases spanning the gap. CDR1 and CDR2 (germline): LNHDA, SQIVND (reference sequence). CDR3 in DNA: TGTGCCAGTGGGCCTGGCAAGGGTCGGGCAGATACGCAGTATTTT. This translates into CASGPGKGRADTQYF. Based on the CDR3 plus reference TRBV19 and TRBJ2-3, the full variable domain is DGGITQSPKYLFRKEGQNVTLSCEQNLNHDAMYWYRQDPGQGLRLIYYSQIVNDFQKGDIAEGYSVSREKKESFPLTVTSAQKNPTAFYLCASGPGKGRADTQYFGPGTRLTVL.

The genes are TRBV4-1 and TRBJ1-1; 9 positions match TRBD1. The CDR3 length is 16 residues. J gave up 0 bases and V 4 bases, and 6 bases lay outside the gene matches. The V gene's germline CDR1 is MGHRA and CDR2 YSYEKL. CDR3 nucleotides: TGCGCCAGCAGCCGCTGGACAGGGGCCATGAACACTGAAGCTTTCTTT. Amino acid sequence: CASSRWTGAMNTEAFF.

The V call is TRBV10-1, the J call TRBJ1-4, with D tentatively TRBD1 (6 bases). CDR3 size: 13 residues. Trimming removed 4 bases at V and 8 bases at J, with 11 bases between. The germline V gene encodes CDR1 WNHNN and CDR2 SYGVQD (reference sequence). The CDR3 DNA is TGCGCCAGCAGTGCGCAGGGGCGAGAAAAACTGTTTTTT. Translating it yields CASSAQGREKLFF.

The CDR3 reads CASSSTGGGAYEQYF. The CDR3 bases are TGTGCCAGCAGCTCCACAGGGGGGGGTGCCTACGAGCAGTACTTC. The chain carries TRBV2 and TRBJ2-7; D might be TRBD1 (8 bases). V lost 6 bases to trimming and J lost 2 bases, with 17 bases between them. This CDR3 is built from 15 residues. Germline V gene sequence: CDR1 SNHLY, CDR2 FYNNEI.

The J gene is TRBJ2-2, the V gene TRBV6-2 or TRBV6-3; D is unresolved. The CDR3 totals 16 residues. CDR1 is MNHEY, CDR2 SVGEGT, per germline. V dropped 2 bases and J dropped 6 bases, with 16 bases sitting between them. The CDR3 is CASSYGVERVAGELFF. The CDR3 DNA sequence: TGTGCCAGCAGTTACGGGGTAGAGCGAGTCGCCGGGGAGCTGTTTTTT.

This clone was counted once. The genes are TRBV30 and TRBJ2-3; 12 bases fit TRBD2. The CDR3 is made up of 17 amino acids. J gave up 1 base and V 1 base, and 6 bases lay outside the gene matches. Germline lookup yields CDR1 GTSNPN and CDR2 SVGIG (reference sequence). CDR3 region: CAWSGLAGGQGTDTQYF. The CDR3 nucleotides are TGTGCCTGGAGTGGCCTAGCGGGGGGGCAAGGCACAGATACGCAGTATTTT.

The rearrangement uses TRBV5-5 and TRBJ1-1, with TRBD1 identical over 8 bases. Per the germline V gene, CDR1 is SGHKS and CDR2 is YYEKEE (reference sequence). The CDR3 consists of 15 residues. J was trimmed by 2 bases and V by 2 bases; bases with no gene match: 5. The CDR3 reads CASSFKAGGNTEAFF. The CDR3 DNA is TGTGCCAGCAGCTTCAAGGCAGGGGGCAACACTGAAGCTTTCTTT.

The V and J genes are TRBV5-4 and TRBJ2-1, with 12 nucleotides matching TRBD2. CDR3 length: 16 residues. Germline CDR1 and CDR2: SGHNT and YYREEE (reference sequence). After removal of 6 bases from V and 0 bases from J, the junction contained 4 bases not matched to a gene. As DNA, the CDR3 is TGTGCCAGCAACCAACTAGCGGGGGGCTCCTACAATGAGCAGTTCTTC. This encodes CASNQLAGGSYNEQFF.

V usage is TRBV29-1 and J usage is TRBJ2-1; 10 bases are a match to TRBD2. V trimming: 4 bases; J trimming: 7 bases; junction bases outside the gene matches: 7. The CDR3 spans 14 residues. Per the germline V gene, CDR1 is SQVTM and CDR2 is ANQGSEA. Here the CDR3 DNA reads TGCAGCGTTGGGGGACTAGCGCCTGGTAATGAGCAGTTCTTC. Protein product: CSVGGLAPGNEQFF.

The V call is TRBV19, the J call TRBJ1-1; 8 nucleotides align to TRBD1. The germline V gene encodes CDR1 LNHDA and CDR2 SQIVND (reference sequence). This CDR3 is built from 19 residues. The J segment lost 0 bases and the V segment lost 7 bases, leaving 19 bases of the junction unmatched. Here the CDR3 reads CASTERNPSGGPLNTEAFF. CDR3 DNA sequence: TGTGCCAGTACCGAGCGCAACCCGTCAGGGGGCCCACTGAACACTGAAGCTTTCTTT. Full variable domain (missing parts from reference TRBV19 and TRBJ1-1): DGGITQSPKYLFRKEGQNVTLSCEQNLNHDAMYWYRQDPGQGLRLIYYSQIVNDFQKGDIAEGYSVSREKKESFPLTVTSAQKNPTAFYLCASTERNPSGGPLNTEAFFGQGTRLTVV.

This clone was seen more than once but under ten times. This sequence joins TRBV29-1 and TRBJ2-2; D might be TRBD1 (5 bases). Looked up from germline, CDR1 is SQVTM and CDR2 is ANQGSEA. V lost 6 bases and J 2 bases, leaving 10 bases between the germline ends. There are 13 residues in the CDR3. DNA for the CDR3: TGCAGCGTCTTGACAGATAACACCGGGGAGCTGTTTTTT. This sequence encodes CSVLTDNTGELFF.